This is a list of T cell receptor beta chains from one sample in a study of control samples from healthy donors and cancer patients. TCRdb's copy holds only in-frame clones and misses some; the assay was immunoSEQ multiplex PCR. The top ten clones hold around 4% of a sample with roughly 120,000 clones, approximately 90% of them seen once. The sample taken for sequencing was PBMCs. The receptor set was obtained from a woman between 55 and 75 years old with lung cancer. The CDR3 runs from the conserved cysteine through the conserved F or W. A D gene is named only where the DNA matches it firmly. Clone size is given for some rows only: seen once, a few or many times, or a class if the clone is expanded.

d_call,clone_size,j_call,v_call,cdr3_aa,cdr3_nt
.,few,TRBJ2-5,TRBV5-6,CASSRDQETQYF,TGTGCCAGCAGTCGGGACCAAGAGACCCAGTACTTC
.,.,TRBJ1-2,TRBV10-3,CAIKGSGHGYTF,TGTGCCATCAAGGGCTCCGGGCATGGCTACACCTTC
.,.,TRBJ2-1,TRBV30,CAWTRALSGNEQFF,TGTGCCTGGACCCGAGCGTTATCAGGGAATGAGCAGTTCTTC
TRBD1,.,TRBJ2-7,TRBV6-1,CASSGRRQGTSYEQYF,TGTGCCAGCAGTGGCCGTCGACAGGGTACCTCCTACGAGCAGTACTTC
.,few,TRBJ2-6,TRBV5-1,CASSFGSEANVLTF,TGCGCCAGCAGCTTCGGGTCTGAGGCCAACGTCCTGACTTTC
.,.,TRBJ1-4,TRBV27,CASTTGPAEKLFF,TGTGCCAGCACCACAGGACCAGCTGAAAAACTGTTTTTT
.,.,TRBJ2-5,TRBV5-1,CASSTVPGNGETQYF,TGCGCCAGCAGTACTGTACCGGGGAACGGGGAGACCCAGTACTTC
TRBD1,.,TRBJ1-2,TRBV28,CASFATGGRGSYTF,TGTGCCAGTTTTGCTACAGGGGGCCGTGGGAGCTACACCTTC
TRBD2,.,TRBJ2-2,TRBV3-1/TRBV3-2,CASSRTSGSTGELFF,TGTGCCAGCAGCAGGACTAGCGGGAGCACCGGGGAGCTGTTTTTT
.,.,TRBJ1-1,TRBV6-2/TRBV6-3,CASSGPRGNTEAFF,TGTGCCAGCAGTGGCCCTAGGGGGAACACTGAAGCTTTCTTT
.,once,TRBJ1-5,TRBV19,CASSSSDSSNQPQHF,TGTGCCAGTAGTTCGTCGGACAGTTCTAATCAGCCCCAGCATTTT
.,.,TRBJ1-6,TRBV6-1,CASSDLESSYNSPLHF,TGTGCCAGCAGTGATCTAGAGAGCTCCTATAATTCACCCCTCCACTTT
TRBD1,.,TRBJ2-1,TRBV9,CASSVNVGQGARNEQFF,TGTGCCAGCAGCGTGAACGTAGGACAGGGGGCGCGAAATGAGCAGTTCTTC
.,.,TRBJ1-2,TRBV7-2,CASSLNAGRDYGYTF,TGTGCCAGCAGCTTAAATGCCGGACGCGACTATGGCTACACCTTC
TRBD1,.,TRBJ1-1,TRBV19,CASSLQTGWTEAFF,TGTGCCAGTAGTCTTCAGACAGGGTGGACTGAAGCTTTCTTT
.,.,TRBJ1-1,TRBV18,CASSPPLVNTEAFF,TGTGCCAGCTCACCACCGTTGGTGAACACTGAAGCTTTCTTT
TRBD2,.,TRBJ2-7,TRBV6-5,CASIRTSRPYEQYF,TGTGCCAGCATCAGGACTAGCAGGCCCTACGAGCAGTACTTC
.,.,TRBJ1-3,TRBV7-9,CASSISEQSGNTIYF,TGTGCCAGCAGTATTTCGGAACAGTCTGGAAACACCATATATTTT
TRBD1,.,TRBJ2-1,TRBV5-5,CASSLPGTVYNEQFF,TGTGCCAGCAGCCTTCCCGGGACAGTCTACAATGAGCAGTTCTTC
.,.,TRBJ2-1,TRBV30,CAWRGLAEQFF,TGTGCCTGGAGAGGGCTAGCGGAGCAGTTCTTC
.,.,TRBJ1-5,TRBV21-1,CASSKKGERHQINQPQHF,TGTGCCAGCAGCAAAAAGGGGGAACGACACCAGATCAATCAGCCCCAGCATTTT
.,once,TRBJ2-5,TRBV11-2,CASSPDSTETQYF,TGTGCCAGCAGCCCCGACTCAACAGAGACCCAGTACTTC
.,.,TRBJ1-3,TRBV7-9,CASSRGPEAGNTIYF,TGTGCCAGCAGCCGGGGCCCCGAGGCCGGAAACACCATATATTTT
.,.,TRBJ1-1,TRBV18,CASSPLSDQNTEAFF,TGTGCCAGCTCACCACTGTCAGACCAGAACACTGAAGCTTTCTTT
.,.,TRBJ1-4,TRBV11-2,CASSLSHNEKLFF,TGTGCCAGCAGCTTATCCCACAATGAAAAACTGTTTTTT
.,.,TRBJ2-7,TRBV28,CASISGEGGFYEQYF,TGTGCCAGCATCTCAGGGGAGGGAGGGTTTTACGAGCAGTACTTC
TRBD1,.,TRBJ1-2,TRBV9,CASSLTDRTNYGYTF,TGTGCCAGCAGCCTAACGGACAGGACTAACTATGGCTACACCTTC